The sequence of this TCR beta chain was determined in a study of tumor-infiltrating lymphocytes in primary liver carcinoma. General study findings and limits: Whereas tumor region pairs overlapped more, tumor-adjacent and tumor-blood pairs overlapped less.

Note on this clonotype: Its antigen remains unknown. This may come from a read error, since a much larger clone is one base off. This CDR3 fails to terminate in the conserved phenylalanine or tryptophan, so it likely reflects a read error.

It was unsorted whole blood that yielded blood RNA, and germline DNA was also extracted. V shed 4 bases and J shed 3 bases, with 15 bases lying between them. The CDR3 consists of 14 residues. Germline CDR1 GTSNPN, CDR2 SVGIG (reference sequence). TCR beta cDNA was made from around 520 ng total RNA with a constant-region primer. Libraries of TCR beta came from three nested multiplex PCR rounds with slightly modified ARM-PCR. TRBV1-TRBV30 forward primers paired with a C-beta reverse primer were used in the first two PCR rounds, which ran approximately 11 cycles each. TCRdb fed the multiplex PCR reads into MiXCR, producing one record per CDR3 protein. This table has 310,000 or so distinct CDR3 sequences, roughly three fifths appearing once.

The sequenced sample was peripheral blood. This TCR derives from a young woman with primary liver carcinoma and hepatitis B virus infection. The chain combines TRBV30 with TRBJ2-5, with TRBD1 as a possible D gene (6 bases). This CDR3 is CAWTRDTLEETQYL. CDR3 sequence (DNA): TGTGCCTGGACCCGGGACACCCTTGAAGAGACCCAGTACTTA.